The 14 T cell receptor beta chains below were found in one sample sequenced in a study of cytomegalovirus exposure and HLA in healthy donors (TCRdb year 2017). Library prep was done by the immunoSEQ multiplex PCR assay. For the multiplex PCR, a mixture combining 60 forward primers for TCR Vbeta segments and 13 reverse primers for TCR Jbeta segments was used. TCRdb mirrors the immuneACCESS table, restricted to in-frame sequences. Some clones are absent from its copies; in checked studies, under half trace to an unresolved V gene, and the reason for the others is unknown. A total of some 140,000 clones appear in this sample, around three quarters of them only once. Approximately 3.4% of the sample is held by the ten biggest clonotypes. The source material was PBMCs. These receptors were taken from a man in his forties in good health and CMV-seronegative.

This clone appeared once. Sequence at one end of the junction differs from germline and may be a read error. The V and J genes are TRBV13 and TRBJ1-3; D ambiguous. Germline assignment: CDR1 PRHDT and CDR2 FYEKMQ (reference sequence). This CDR3 spans 20 amino acids. For the CDR3, the DNA is TGTGCCATCAGCGTATCCTTTAGTGAGGGTGGCACCCACTCTGGAAACACCATATATTTT. Its protein product is CAISVSFSEGGTHSGNTIYF.

Notes on this clone: An end of the junction differs from the germline gene, which may be a read error. V and J are TRBV6-5 and TRBJ2-2; no clear D gene. Germline values: CDR1 MNHEY, CDR2 SVGAGI. The CDR3 runs to 9 residues. The CDR3 DNA reads TGCCCCAGATCCGGGGAGCTGTTTTTT. Encoded protein: CPRSGELFF.

V and J are TRBV4-3 and TRBJ2-7; TRBD1 agrees at 9 bases. CDR3 length: 14 amino acids. CDR1 is LGHNA and CDR2 is YSLEER in the germline V gene. V dropped 3 bases and J dropped 2; count of bases not matched to a gene: 2. CDR3 amino acids: CASSQGTGTYEQYF. The CDR3 DNA is TGCGCCAGCAGCCAGGGGACAGGGACCTACGAGCAGTACTTC.

The rearrangement uses TRBV5-1 and TRBJ2-7; the match to TRBD2 covers 9 bases. The length of the CDR3 is 14 residues. J gave up 4 bases and V 4 bases, and 6 bases lay outside the gene matches. Germline values: CDR1 SGHRS, CDR2 YFSETQ. Written as DNA, the CDR3 is TGCGCCAGCAGCGGGGCGGGGGGGCCTTACGAGCAGTACTTC. Translation: CASSGAGGPYEQYF. Supplemented by reference TRBV5-1 and TRBJ2-7, the full variable domain reads KAGVTQTPRYLIKTRGQQVTLSCSPISGHRSVSWYQQTPGQGLQFLFEYFSETQRNKGNFPGRFSGRQFSNSRSEMNVSTLELGDSALYLCASSGAGGPYEQYFGPGTRLTVT.

The gene calls are TRBV5-6 and TRBJ2-7, with D maybe TRBD2 (6 bases). CDR1 is SGHDT and CDR2 is YYEEEE in the germline V gene. CDR3 length: 12 amino acids. Trimming stripped 5 bases from V and 4 bases from J, with 10 bases between. The CDR3 coding sequence is TGTGCCAGCAGGCTGGAGGGGTACGAGCAGTACTTC. This encodes CASRLEGYEQYF.

This clone was seen only a few times. J is TRBJ2-7 and V is TRBV27, with 10 bases matching TRBD2. Germline CDR1 is MNHEY and CDR2 is SMNVEV (reference sequence). Trimming cost V 3 bases and J 3 bases; bases outside gene matches: 5. This CDR3 has 15 amino acids. The CDR3 DNA sequence: TGTGCCAGCAGTTTCCTAGCGGGAGCTGGCTACGAGCAGTACTTC. Its protein is CASSFLAGAGYEQYF.

The V gene is TRBV6-5, the J gene TRBJ2-1, with 9 bases that match TRBD1. V gave up 7 bases and J gave up 2 bases; unmatched junction bases: 6. The CDR3 sequence is 15 residues long. The germline CDR1 and CDR2 sequences are MNHEY and SVGAGI. The DNA for the CDR3 is TGTGCCAGCAACCCCACAGGGGGCGCCTACAATGAGCAGTTCTTC. Residues: CASNPTGGAYNEQFF.

As DNA, the CDR3 is TGTGCCAGCAGCGGAGGAGGGACTGAAGCTTTCTTT. Amino acid sequence: CASSGGGTEAFF. The V gene is TRBV11-3, the J gene TRBJ1-1; D gene unclear. Trimming took off 5 bases at V and 5 bases at J, with 9 bases between the two ends. CDR1 SGHNT and CDR2 YENEEA come from the germline V gene. The CDR3 extends over 12 amino acids.

This clone was seen a single time. The J gene is TRBJ2-7, the V gene TRBV28; D remains ambiguous. Germline values: CDR1 MDHEN, CDR2 SYDVKM. Trimming took 1 base from V and 6 from J, leaving 10 bases between them. The CDR3 has 13 amino acids. The DNA for the CDR3 is TGTGCCAGCAGTTTATCGGTCTCGGGCGAGCAGTACTTC. It yields the protein CASSLSVSGEQYF.

The chain joins TRBV27 to TRBJ2-5; 11 bases fit TRBD2. The CDR3 spans 14 residues. The germline CDR1 and CDR2 sequences are MNHEY and SMNVEV (reference sequence). The V segment lost 6 bases and the J segment 6 bases; nucleotides outside the gene matches: 6. The chain's CDR3 is CASRSSGRRQTQYF. CDR3 bases: TGTGCCAGCAGGTCTAGCGGGAGGCGGCAGACCCAGTACTTC.

This clone was recorded a few times. The chain is built from TRBV5-1 and TRBJ1-1; a weak D match, TRBD1 (6 bases). The germline V gene encodes CDR1 SGHRS and CDR2 YFSETQ. This CDR3 is 13 amino acids long. V was pared by 2 bases and J by 6 bases, with 11 bases between. Here the CDR3 DNA reads TGCGCCAGCAGCTTAGGAACAGGGTCTGAAGCTTTCTTT. Its translation is CASSLGTGSEAFF.

The rearrangement uses TRBV10-2 and TRBJ1-4, with a possible D match to TRBD1 (6 bases). This CDR3 is built from 18 residues. V shed 2 bases and J shed 2 bases, with 18 bases lying between them. CDR1 is WSHSY, CDR2 SAAADI, per germline. The CDR3 DNA is TGCGCCAGCAGTGAGACCCTACAGACAGGACCTACTAATGAAAAACTGTTTTTT. Translation: CASSETLQTGPTNEKLFF.

This clone has only one observation. The chain has TRBV11-3 and TRBJ2-6; tentative D call: TRBD2 (5 bases). Trimming took off 1 base at V and 4 bases at J, with 8 bases between the two ends. Germline V gene sequence: CDR1 SGHNT, CDR2 YENEEA. There are 15 residues in the CDR3. In nucleotides, the CDR3 is TGTGCCAGCAGCTTAGGAGGGTCCGGGGCCAACGTCCTGACTTTC. Translation gives CASSLGGSGANVLTF.

The chain links TRBV6-5 to TRBJ1-1; D remains ambiguous. With 0 bases removed from V and 0 bases from J, the gap between germline ends came to 8 bases. CDR1 and CDR2 from the germline V gene are MNHEY and SVGAGI. This CDR3 is built from 15 residues. CDR3: CASSYSYVLNTEAFF. The CDR3 DNA sequence: TGTGCCAGCAGTTACTCGTATGTCCTGAACACTGAAGCTTTCTTT.